This T cell receptor beta chain was sequenced during a study of regulatory T cells in long-lasting Graves disease. Time point here: persistent/refractory GD, antithyroid drugs over 5 years with positive TRAb. Construction of the TCR library relied on RNA isolated from PBMCs. iRepertoire HTBI primers and Arm-PCR of CDR3 regions built TCR beta libraries. Via MiXCR, TCRdb re-called the multiplex PCR reads, giving one row per CDR3 protein. The sample records fewer than 550,000 distinct CDR3 sequences, under 25% being singletons. The input for sequencing was peripheral blood mononuclear cells (PBMCs), taken when the disease was refractory, from a patient treated with antithyroid drugs. This TCR was recovered from a female donor with Graves disease.

The CDR3 sequence: CASSFTAEKAFF. For the CDR3, the DNA is TGTGCCAGCAGTTTCACCGCGGAAAAAGCTTTCTTT. The V call is TRBV7-2, the J call TRBJ1-1, with D uncertain. V gave up 6 bases and J gave up 9 bases, with 14 bases separating them. Germline assignment: CDR1 SGHTA and CDR2 FQGNSA. The CDR3 covers 12 residues. The full variable domain, its missing parts supplied by reference TRBV7-2 and TRBJ1-1, is GAGVSQSPSNKVTEKGKDVELRCDPISGHTALYWYRQSLGQGLEFLIYFQGNSAPDKSGLPSDRFSAERTGGSVSTLTIQRTQQEDSAVYLCASSFTAEKAFFGQGTRLTVV.